This entry lists 9 T cell receptor beta chains sequenced from one sample in a study of cytomegalovirus exposure and HLA in healthy donors. A multiplex PCR was run with 60 Vbeta primers and 13 Jbeta primers. Measured with immunoSEQ multiplex PCR; TCRdb has only the in-frame clones, and not every one. The table has 83,000 or so clones, over 60% seen once. The material sequenced was PBMCs. Receptors were obtained from a female donor in good health and CMV-seronegative.

This clone was counted a few times. V usage is TRBV4-3 and J usage is TRBJ1-1; no clear D gene. V lost 0 bases to trimming and J lost 8 bases, with 13 bases between them. Germline CDR1 is LGHNA and CDR2 is YSLEER. The length of the CDR3 is 14 residues. Here the CDR3 reads CASSQDLTVLEAFF. Here the CDR3 DNA reads TGCGCCAGCAGCCAAGATCTAACAGTCTTGGAAGCTTTCTTT.

The CDR3, as DNA: TGTGCCAGCAGTTTACAGGGAGGTTGGGAGACCCAGTACTTC. Translation: CASSLQGGWETQYF. The chain uses TRBV28 and TRBJ2-5, with TRBD2 as a possible D gene (6 bases). Germline V lookup: CDR1 MDHEN, CDR2 SYDVKM. Deletions cut 2 bases from V and 5 bases from J, with 12 bases between. CDR3 size: 14 residues.

V usage is TRBV5-1 and J usage is TRBJ1-4; 10 nucleotides match TRBD1. V dropped 7 bases and J dropped 1; count of bases not matched to a gene: 7. Germline loops: CDR1 SGHRS, CDR2 YFSETQ. The CDR3 loop spans 16 amino acids. The DNA for the CDR3 is TGCGCCAGCCAAGACAGGGGGCTTGGAACTAATGAAAAACTGTTTTTT. Protein sequence: CASQDRGLGTNEKLFF.

In its sample, this clone was seen a few times. V gene TRBV6-5 combines with J gene TRBJ2-7, with D possibly matching TRBD1 (5 bases). Looked up from germline, CDR1 is MNHEY and CDR2 is SVGAGI. CDR3 size: 16 residues. V lost 2 bases and J lost 3, with 17 bases in between. The CDR3 region is CASSYRQGFGNYEQYF. Here the CDR3 DNA reads TGTGCCAGCAGTTACAGGCAGGGCTTTGGAAACTACGAGCAGTACTTC.

This chain connects TRBV28 to TRBJ1-2; TRBD1 is a possible D gene (6 bases). The CDR3 is 14 residues long. Germline V gene sequence: CDR1 MDHEN, CDR2 SYDVKM. V was shortened by 2 bases and J by 4 bases, with 11 bases between the two germline ends. The CDR3 region is CASSLDDRSYGYTF. The CDR3 bases are TGTGCCAGCAGTTTAGACGACAGGTCCTATGGCTACACCTTC.

J is TRBJ2-1 and V is TRBV5-1; 12 nucleotides line up with TRBD2. V gave up 0 bases and J gave up 10 bases; unmatched junction bases: 8. Germline V gene data show CDR1 as SGHRS and CDR2 as YFSETQ. The CDR3 extends over 16 amino acids. The chain's CDR3 is CASSLGTSGATGEQFF. The CDR3 DNA follows: TGCGCCAGCAGCTTGGGGACTAGCGGGGCCACAGGGGAGCAGTTCTTC.

There are a few counts of this clone. The J gene is TRBJ1-2, the V gene TRBV28; D is uncertain. Trimming stripped 5 bases from V and 8 bases from J, with 12 bases between. There are 12 residues in the CDR3. The germline V gene has CDR1 MDHEN and CDR2 SYDVKM. CDR3: CASSLRLEGYTF. The CDR3 DNA reads TGTGCCAGCAGTCTACGATTGGAGGGCTACACCTTC.

In the case of this clone: Other DNA sequences from this sample encode an identical CDR3 as well. The chain carries TRBV28 and TRBJ1-5, with 8 bases fitting TRBD1. The CDR3 is made up of 14 amino acids. Germline V gene data show CDR1 as MDHEN and CDR2 as SYDVKM. J was trimmed by 2 bases and V by 3 bases; bases with no gene match: 0. CDR3 DNA: TGTGCCAGCAGTTTGGGACAGGGCAATCAGCCCCAGCATTTT. Protein sequence: CASSLGQGNQPQHF.

The rearrangement joins TRBV5-1 to TRBJ2-7; 7 nucleotides line up with TRBD2. With V trimmed by 5 bases and J by 0 bases, 14 bases remained unmatched. CDR1 is SGHRS and CDR2 is YFSETQ in the germline V gene. CDR3 length equals 17 residues. The CDR3 DNA follows: TGCGCCAGCAGGCGGGGCGCCGGGACTAAAAGCTCCTACGAGCAGTACTTC. Amino acids: CASRRGAGTKSSYEQYF. The whole variable domain, remainder taken from reference TRBV5-1 and TRBJ2-7, is KAGVTQTPRYLIKTRGQQVTLSCSPISGHRSVSWYQQTPGQGLQFLFEYFSETQRNKGNFPGRFSGRQFSNSRSEMNVSTLELGDSALYLCASRRGAGTKSSYEQYFGPGTRLTVT.